The rows below give T cell receptor beta chains drawn from one sample of a study of blood T cell repertoires in COVID-19. The data were produced by immunoSEQ multiplex PCR, yet TCRdb's version contains in-frame clones alone and is incomplete. This table has approximately 210,000 clones, approximately 90% appearing once. Sequencing was done on a sample of peripheral blood. The receptors derive from a man aged 45-65 years with COVID-19, enrolled during active disease. Both conserved end residues are part of each CDR3. A D gene is named only where the DNA matches it firmly.

>TRBD2|TRBV18|TRBJ2-5|14
TGTGCCAGCTCACCTACTAGCGGGGAAGAGACCCAGTACTTC
CASSPTSGEETQYF
>-|TRBV10-1|TRBJ2-7|12
TGCGCCAGCAGTGAGTCGCGCGGGGAGCAGTACTTC
CASSESRGEQYF
>-|TRBV11-2|TRBJ1-6|14
TGTGCCAGCAGCTTATATGGGGGGAATTCACCCCTCCACTTT
CASSLYGGNSPLHF
>-|TRBV6-6|TRBJ1-1|14
TGTGCCAGCAGTGACACAGCGGCGAACACTGAAGCTTTCTTT
CASSDTAANTEAFF
>-|TRBV11-2|TRBJ2-2|14
TGTGCCAGCAGCTTAGTAGAAAACACCGGGGAGCTGTTTTTT
CASSLVENTGELFF
>-|TRBV19|TRBJ2-7|13
TGTGCCAGTAGTATGGTGGCAGCCTACGAGCAGTACTTC
CASSMVAAYEQYF
>TRBD1|TRBV11-2|TRBJ1-5|15
TGTGCCAGCAGCAAGGGACAGGGCGGCAATCAGCCCCAGCATTTT
CASSKGQGGNQPQHF
>TRBD1|TRBV11-1|TRBJ2-2|16
TGTGCCAGCAGCTTAGCGACAGGGGTGAACACCGGGGAGCTGTTTTTT
CASSLATGVNTGELFF
>TRBD2|TRBV11-3|TRBJ2-1|17
TGTGCCAGCAGCTTGGGGGCCGGGACTAGCGGGGCAGGTGAGCAGTTCTTC
CASSLGAGTSGAGEQFF
>TRBD2|TRBV5-8|TRBJ2-7|16
TGTGCCAGCAGCCCAACTAGCGGGAGGGCCAATCGCGAGCAGTACTTC
CASSPTSGRANREQYF
>-|TRBV9|TRBJ2-2|16
TGTGCCAGCAGCGTAGATGGGGGGACTAACACCGGGGAGCTGTTTTTT
CASSVDGGTNTGELFF
>-|TRBV2|TRBJ1-2|14
TGTGCCAGCAGTGAACAACAGAGTAACTATGGCTACACCTTC
CASSEQQSNYGYTF
>-|TRBV19|TRBJ1-6|15
TGTGCCAGCCGGCGAATAGGAGGGAATGATTCACCCCTCCACTTT
CASRRIGGNDSPLHF
>-|TRBV2|TRBJ1-2|12
TGTGCCAGCAGCAAACAGGGCTATGGCTACACCTTC
CASSKQGYGYTF
>TRBD1|TRBV24-1|TRBJ2-1|14
TGTGCCACCAGTCACTCCGGGACAGTGAATGAGCAGTTCTTC
CATSHSGTVNEQFF
>TRBD2|TRBV18|TRBJ2-3|15
TGTGCCAGCTCACCGAAGCGGGAAAGCACAGATACGCAGTATTTT
CASSPKRESTDTQYF
>TRBD1|TRBV19|TRBJ2-3|16
TGTGCCAGTAGTATAGGAGGCGGACAGGGAACAGATACGCAGTATTTT
CASSIGGGQGTDTQYF